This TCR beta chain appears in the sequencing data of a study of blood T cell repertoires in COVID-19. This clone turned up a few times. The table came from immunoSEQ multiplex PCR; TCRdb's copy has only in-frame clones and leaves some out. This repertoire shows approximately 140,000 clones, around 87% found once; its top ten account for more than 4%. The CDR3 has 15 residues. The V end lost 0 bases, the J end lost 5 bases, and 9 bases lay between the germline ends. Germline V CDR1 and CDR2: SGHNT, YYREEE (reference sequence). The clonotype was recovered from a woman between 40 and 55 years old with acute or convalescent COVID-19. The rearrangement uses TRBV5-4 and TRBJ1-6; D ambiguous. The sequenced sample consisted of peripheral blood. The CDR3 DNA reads TGTGCCAGCAGCTTGGGGGGTAGCGATAATTCACCCCTCCACTTT. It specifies CASSLGGSDNSPLHF.